This T cell receptor (beta chain) stems from a study of T cell responses to AZD1222 COVID-19 vaccine listed by TCRdb under 2021. Context from the whole study: Because spike-specific TCR depth and breadth did not differ between the two schedules, AZD1222 recipients who got a second dose at roughly 4 weeks were pooled with those who got a second dose at roughly 12 weeks. A total of 240 or so trial participants underwent TCR sequencing, of whom about 200 had received two doses of AZD1222 and approximately 25 had received two doses of the MenACWY control vaccine. Trial participants were enrolled into age subgroups of 18-55, 56-69 and 70-plus years, which contained about 150, 28 and 57 TCR-sequenced participants, respectively.

The sample's time point, from its label and the paper: baseline before first vaccination. Samples from vaccinated people were obtained from the UK trials COV001 and COV002, which included a single-blind randomized controlled phase 2/3 trial of AZD1222 (ChAdOx1 nCoV-19) in healthy adults. For TCRbeta chain sequencing, PBMC samples were collected from trial participants at day 0 and at day 28 after the second dose. The CDR3 regions of human TCRbeta chains were analyzed by immunosequencing. For the original study's pipeline: Repertoire TCRs were checked for matches against a reference library of SARS-CoV-2-specific TCRs that had been generated using the MIRA antigen-specificity platform. Breadth was defined as the fraction of unique TCRs that were SARS-CoV-2-associated, and depth was defined as the fraction of total T cells that were SARS-CoV-2-associated. Each spike-specific TCR was assigned to its reactive spike region and to a CD4 or CD8 class using the MIRA data. Log10-transformed breadth and depth values were compared by one-way ANOVA with Sidak's multiple comparisons tests. The table was pulled from immuneACCESS by TCRdb, which kept in-frame rearrangements only. Such tables lose some clones; where checked, under half of the loss comes from unresolved V genes, and the rest has no known cause. V and J calls and clone size are given by that table; D and trimming were obtained from the DNA. In this sample the table shows roughly 100,000 clones, approximately 88% of which occur a single time. The top ten clonotypes cover 3.5% to 4% of the sample.

For this clone: The antigen this receptor binds is unknown. Nothing much larger sits one base from this clone, and base qualities are not available.

The CDR3 runs 16 residues from the cysteine to the phenylalanine. Only CDR3 DNA is held: 48 bases, read in frame from base 1. Clipping removes 0 bases from V and 5 bases from J, with 7 as the unmatched junction base count. From the germline V gene, CDR1 is MNHEY and CDR2 is SVGAGI. Broader findings and caveats from the paper: Participants were mostly white British and included more females than males, and it was suggested by the authors that clonal diversity may have been underestimated. Vaccine-associated CD4 TCRs spanned the whole spike protein, with dominant responses in regions 160-218 and 743-854. Conclusions about previously exposed vaccinees are limited, since just 6 or 7 AZD1222 recipients were seropositive for SARS-CoV-2 at baseline. Spike-specific TCR breadth and depth rose significantly after two AZD1222 doses compared with day 0 and with MenACWY recipients. Because no day 14 peak-response samples were available, the repertoires could be characterized only after the peak T cell response. The 56-69-year group was small, and its depth increase did not reach significance, likely because of low power. Reportedly, almost half of the unique spike-specific TCRs recognized epitopes lying outside the regions that are mutated in the B.1.351 and B.1.1.7 variants.

The clonotype comes from an adult in good health. The chain was built from TRBV6-5 and TRBJ2-1, with 7 bases matching TRBD1. This sample comprised peripheral blood, obtained on day 0 of AZD1222 vaccination. The CDR3 amino acid sequence is: CASSYSRQGYNNEQFF. The nucleotide sequence is TGTGCCAGCAGTTACTCCCGACAGGGCTATAACAATGAGCAGTTCTTC.